The text below deals with one TCR beta chain. Generated by immunoSEQ multiplex PCR, the TCRdb table keeps only in-frame clones and is missing some. The sample lists tens of thousands of clones; roughly 80% were seen once. The germline CDR1 and CDR2 sequences are LGHNA and YNFKEQ. This CDR3 region has 14 residues. Trimming cost V 4 bases and J 4 bases, with 11 bases left between them. This sample stems from a study of STAT5B mutations in CD4+ large granular lymphocyte leukemia. V usage is TRBV4-2 and J usage is TRBJ1-5; D not certain. The sequenced sample consisted of CD4+ T cells from blood buffy coats. The sequence was obtained from a human donor in good health. Here the CDR3 DNA reads TGTGCCAGCAGCCCGTCTACCTTGAATCAGCCCCAGCATTTT. Amino acid sequence: CASSPSTLNQPQHF.